This T cell receptor (beta chain) emerged from a study of Ad26.COV2.S vaccination and SARS-CoV-2 variants. The treatment was: some 20 received Ad26.COV2.S at low or high dose, single or two shots; roughly 5 received placebo; per-sample allocation not given. At day 63 after the first vaccine or placebo injection, samples were drawn. V was cut by 4 bases and J by 5 bases, with 11 bases left in between. CDR3 length equals 14 residues. Germline loops: CDR1 LGHDT, CDR2 YNNKEL (reference sequence). Only in-frame clones appear in the TCRdb table, and some are missing; sequencing was by immunoSEQ multiplex PCR. The table has some 330,000 clones, about nine tenths seen once.

The source of this sequence is a person aged 18 to 65 who received the Ad26.COV2.S COVID-19 vaccine or a placebo. This chain joins TRBV3-1 (or the pseudogene TRBV3-2) and TRBJ2-2; D gene ambiguous. Specimen: peripheral blood, collected in a trial of Ad26.COV2.S vaccine versus placebo. The CDR3 DNA reads TGTGCCAGCAGCCCCTGGACGGCAACCGGGGAGCTGTTTTTT. Amino acids: CASSPWTATGELFF.